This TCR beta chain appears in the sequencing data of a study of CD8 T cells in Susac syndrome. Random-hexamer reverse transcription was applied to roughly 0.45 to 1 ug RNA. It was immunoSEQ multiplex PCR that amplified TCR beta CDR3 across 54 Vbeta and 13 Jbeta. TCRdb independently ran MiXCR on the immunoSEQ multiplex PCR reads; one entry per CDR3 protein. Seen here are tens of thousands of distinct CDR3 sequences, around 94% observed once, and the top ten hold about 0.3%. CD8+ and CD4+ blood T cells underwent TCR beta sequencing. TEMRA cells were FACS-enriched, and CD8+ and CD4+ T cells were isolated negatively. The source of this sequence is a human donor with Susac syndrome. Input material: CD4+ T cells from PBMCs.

The CDR3 nucleotides read TGTGCCAGCAGCGACAGACAGGGCGGCCTCACAGATACGCAGTATTTT. Translation: CASSDRQGGLTDTQYF. This chain connects TRBV9 to TRBJ2-3, with 7 bases identical to TRBD1. CDR3 length: 16 amino acids. Germline V gives CDR1 SGDLS, CDR2 YYNGEE. With V trimmed by 3 bases and J by 2 bases, 9 bases remained unmatched.